These 19 T cell receptor beta chains came from one sample sequenced in a study of neurological immune-mediated disorders. TCRdb re-derived calls from the 5' RACE reads in MiXCR, one entry per CDR3 protein. The data hold about 18,000 distinct CDR3 sequences, with approximately 14% observed a single time. Sequencing was carried out using CD4+ T cells from blood. These receptors all stem from a woman aged 55-69 years with HTLV-1-associated myelopathy (HAM/TSP).

In its sample, this clonotype was seen many times. V is TRBV20-1 and J is TRBJ2-2; 7 nucleotides agree with TRBD2. The junction had 13 bases not matched to a gene; V was cut back by 0 bases and J by 6 bases. Germline CDR1 and CDR2: DFQATT and SNEGSKA (reference sequence). This CDR3 comprises 17 residues. This chain's CDR3 is CSARDQMRRGTAGELFF. DNA for the CDR3: TGCAGTGCTAGAGATCAAATGAGGCGGGGGACCGCCGGGGAGCTGTTTTTT.

This clonotype was detected only a few times. The rearrangement joins TRBV5-1 to TRBJ2-3, with a possible D match to TRBD2 (5 bases). From germline, CDR1 is SGHRS and CDR2 YFSETQ. Trimming stripped 3 bases from V and 0 bases from J, with 8 bases between. CDR3 length: 14 residues. The CDR3 loop reads CASSYEGSTDTQYF. CDR3 bases: TGCGCCAGCAGCTATGAGGGTAGCACAGATACGCAGTATTTT.

This clonotype was seen many times. CDR3 amino acids: CSASGTQNTEAFF. Written as DNA, the CDR3 is TGCAGTGCTAGCGGGACACAGAACACTGAAGCTTTCTTT. The chain couples TRBV20-1 to TRBJ1-1; a weak D match, TRBD1 (6 bases). The CDR3 is made up of 13 amino acids. Germline V gives CDR1 DFQATT, CDR2 SNEGSKA (reference sequence). Trimming cost V 3 bases and J 1 base, with 9 bases left between them.

In this sample, this clonotype turned up many times. The chain employs TRBV5-1 and TRBJ1-1; no definite D call. The length of the CDR3 is 14 residues. Germline V gene sequence: CDR1 SGHRS, CDR2 YFSETQ. Trimming removed 3 bases from V and 4 bases from J, with 13 bases in between. In DNA form, the CDR3 reads TGCGCCAGCAGCTCCGGAGGCGCAGGCACTGAAGCTTTCTTT. Its protein product is CASSSGGAGTEAFF.

The rearrangement links TRBV3-1 to TRBJ1-2, with D tentatively TRBD1 (5 bases). This CDR3 has 15 amino acids. Per germline, CDR1 LGHDT and CDR2 YNNKEL (reference sequence). Trimming took 0 bases from V and 3 from J, leaving 11 bases between them. The DNA for the CDR3 is TGTGCCAGCAGCCAAGATCTTCTCAGGGACTATGGCTACACCTTC. As protein: CASSQDLLRDYGYTF.

This clonotype was found many times. The chain recombines TRBV7-2 with TRBJ2-2, with D hard to call. Per germline, CDR1 SGHTA and CDR2 FQGNSA. The CDR3 extends over 15 amino acids. V gave up 6 bases and J gave up 0 bases, with 11 bases separating them. DNA for the CDR3: TGTGCCAGCAGGCGGTTACCCGCGAACACCGGGGAGCTGTTTTTT. This codes for CASRRLPANTGELFF.

The chain couples TRBV29-1 to TRBJ2-7; D perhaps matches TRBD1 (6 bases). Germline V gene data show CDR1 as SQVTM and CDR2 as ANQGSEA. The length of the CDR3 is 12 residues. Trimming left V 0 bases short and J 5 bases short, with 8 bases between. Written as DNA, the CDR3 is TGCAGCGTTGAAGACAGGGGAAACGAGCAGTACTTC. This codes for CSVEDRGNEQYF.

This clonotype has a count of ten or more. V is TRBV20-1 and J is TRBJ2-3; 8 nucleotides match TRBD2. This CDR3 is built from 16 residues. V dropped 1 base and J dropped 2; count of bases not matched to a gene: 8. The germline V gene encodes CDR1 DFQATT and CDR2 SNEGSKA (reference sequence). CDR3 DNA: TGCAGTGCTAGAGGGGGAGTAGCGGGACCCACAGATACGCAGTATTTT. This gives the protein CSARGGVAGPTDTQYF.

This clonotype was counted ten times or more. The V and J genes are TRBV7-2 and TRBJ2-1, with TRBD2 matching over 9 bases. The CDR3 totals 18 residues. The V gene's germline CDR1 is SGHTA and CDR2 FQGNSA. The V gene end was trimmed by 3 bases and the J gene end by 7 bases; junction bases not matched to a gene: 16. CDR3 sequence reads: CASSLRLAERGAGNEQFF. The CDR3 DNA reads TGTGCCAGCAGCTTGAGACTAGCGGAACGGGGGGCTGGGAATGAGCAGTTCTTC.

This clonotype has at least ten counts. This chain uses TRBV28 with TRBJ1-2, with D unclear. From germline, CDR1 is MDHEN and CDR2 SYDVKM. With 3 bases removed from V and 4 bases from J, the gap between germline ends came to 6 bases. The length of the CDR3 is 12 residues. DNA for the CDR3: TGTGCCAGCAGTTTGGGCGGCTATGGCTACACCTTC. It translates to CASSLGGYGYTF.

Many counts were recorded for this clonotype. The J gene is TRBJ2-7, the V gene TRBV7-2; D unresolved. V lost 7 bases to trimming and J lost 7 bases, with 14 bases between them. The CDR3 consists of 12 residues. Germline-derived CDR1 and CDR2 are SGHTA and FQGNSA. CDR3 in DNA: TGTGCCAGCACCTCAAGGGTGGGGGAGCAGTACTTC. Translation: CASTSRVGEQYF.

This clonotype was recorded many times. This chain connects TRBV5-1 to TRBJ2-1; possible D gene TRBD1, 5 bases. V was cut by 0 bases and J by 8 bases, with 24 bases left in between. This CDR3 region has 18 residues. Germline V gene data show CDR1 as SGHRS and CDR2 as YFSETQ. This chain's CDR3 is CASSLDLRGTTPSDEQFF. The CDR3 DNA is TGCGCCAGCAGCTTGGATTTAAGGGGAACTACCCCTTCGGATGAGCAGTTCTTC. The entire variable domain, with the rest obtained from reference TRBV5-1 and TRBJ2-1, is as follows: KAGVTQTPRYLIKTRGQQVTLSCSPISGHRSVSWYQQTPGQGLQFLFEYFSETQRNKGNFPGRFSGRQFSNSRSEMNVSTLELGDSALYLCASSLDLRGTTPSDEQFFGPGTRLTVL.

This clonotype was detected ten times or more. The J gene is TRBJ2-1, the V gene TRBV20-1, with 7 positions matching TRBD1. Germline V gene data show CDR1 as DFQATT and CDR2 as SNEGSKA (reference sequence). CDR3 length: 14 amino acids. Trimming cost V 1 base and J 10 bases; bases outside gene matches: 10. DNA for the CDR3: TGCAGTGCTAGAGGAGGGACAGTCGGGCGGGAGCAGTTCTTC. Its protein is CSARGGTVGREQFF.

This clonotype was found many times. The chain links TRBV5-4 to TRBJ2-1, with TRBD2 identical over 9 bases. V was pared by 2 bases and J by 7 bases, with 4 bases of the junction left unmatched. Germline V gene sequence: CDR1 SGHNT, CDR2 YYREEE (reference sequence). The CDR3 has 14 residues. CDR3 amino acids: CASSFAGGRNEQFF. Written as DNA, the CDR3 is TGTGCCAGCAGCTTTGCGGGGGGGCGGAATGAGCAGTTCTTC.

The chain employs TRBV18 and TRBJ2-1, with TRBD2 matching over 7 bases. This CDR3 region has 16 residues. The V and J ends lost 2 bases and 8 bases, in that order; junction bases with no gene match: 12. Germline CDR1 reads KGHSH; CDR2 reads LQKENI. CDR3 protein: CASSPGGASGVDEQFF. Written as DNA, the CDR3 is TGTGCCAGCTCACCAGGCGGAGCTAGCGGAGTCGATGAGCAGTTCTTC.

The V and J genes are TRBV5-1 and TRBJ2-7; D ambiguous. This CDR3 is built from 14 residues. CDR1 and CDR2 (germline): SGHRS, YFSETQ. The ends were cut back, 0 bases at V and 2 bases at J, with 9 bases in the middle. The DNA for the CDR3 is TGCGCCAGCAGCTTGGGGGCCAGTACCTACGAGCAGTACTTC. Its translation is CASSLGASTYEQYF.

This clonotype was seen ten or more times. The V gene is TRBV20-1, the J gene TRBJ1-1; 9 nucleotides match TRBD1. The CDR3 extends over 15 amino acids. V shed 3 bases and J 1 base; nucleotides not matched to a gene: 6. CDR1 DFQATT and CDR2 SNEGSKA come from the germline V gene (reference sequence). The chain's CDR3 is CSASSPGQGNTEAFF. The DNA for the CDR3 is TGCAGTGCTAGTAGCCCGGGACAGGGGAACACTGAAGCTTTCTTT.

This clonotype showed up many times. The chain uses TRBV7-9 and TRBJ2-1; 7 bases match TRBD1. From germline, CDR1 is SEHNR and CDR2 FQNEAQ (reference sequence). This CDR3 has 16 amino acids. Trimming cost V 1 base and J 1 base; bases outside gene matches: 4. The CDR3 is CASSLDRGNSYNEQFF. The CDR3 nucleotides are TGTGCCAGCAGCTTAGACAGGGGTAATTCCTACAATGAGCAGTTCTTC.

This clonotype was seen ten or more times. The gene calls are TRBV11-2 and TRBJ2-4, with no clear D. The V and J ends lost 6 bases and 8 bases respectively, with 8 bases between them. The CDR3 has 11 amino acids. Germline-derived CDR1 and CDR2 are SGHAT and FQNNGV. The CDR3 region is CASSRGDIQYF. For the CDR3, the DNA is TGTGCCAGCAGTCGAGGAGACATTCAGTACTTC.